This TCR beta chain derives from a study of blood T cells in healthy people across ages. V shed 5 bases, J shed 3 bases, and the junction held 7 bases outside the gene matches. The CDR3 totals 15 residues. The use of a sample-barcoded 5' primer and a J-beta primer mix characterized a second PCR of roughly 6 to 11 cycles. Every single cDNA molecule received a tag from a template-switch adaptor with 12 random nucleotides. TCRdb re-called the 5' RACE reads through MiXCR, storing one row per CDR3 protein. Among 750,000 to 950,000 distinct CDR3 sequences listed, approximately 53% were seen once. Donors each provided around 9 milliliters of peripheral blood.

The chain couples TRBV12-3 or TRBV12-4 to TRBJ2-1; 7 bases match TRBD1. Source material: blood. The source of this sequence is a man of 80 years or more in good health. Here the CDR3 DNA reads TGTGCCAGCAGTCCATACAGGGGCAGCTACAATGAGCAGTTCTTC. Protein sequence: CASSPYRGSYNEQFF.